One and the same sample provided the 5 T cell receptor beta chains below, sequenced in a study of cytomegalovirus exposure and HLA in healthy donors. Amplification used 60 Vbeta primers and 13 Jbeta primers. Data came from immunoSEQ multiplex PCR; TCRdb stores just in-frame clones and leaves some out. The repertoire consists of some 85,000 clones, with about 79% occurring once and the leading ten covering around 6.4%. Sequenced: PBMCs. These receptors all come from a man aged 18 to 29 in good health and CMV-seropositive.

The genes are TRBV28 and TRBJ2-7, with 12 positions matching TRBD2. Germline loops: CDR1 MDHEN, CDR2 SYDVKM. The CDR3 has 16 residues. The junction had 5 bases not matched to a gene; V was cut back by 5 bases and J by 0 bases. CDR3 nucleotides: TGTGCCAGCAGTCCCGGACTAGCGGGACCCTCCTACGAGCAGTACTTC. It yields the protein CASSPGLAGPSYEQYF.

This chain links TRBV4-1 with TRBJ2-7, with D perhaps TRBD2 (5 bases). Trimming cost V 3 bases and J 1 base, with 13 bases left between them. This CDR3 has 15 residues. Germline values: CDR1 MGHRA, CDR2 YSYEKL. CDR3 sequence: CASSQLAMVSYEQYF. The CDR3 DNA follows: TGCGCCAGCAGCCAGCTAGCCATGGTATCCTACGAGCAGTACTTC.

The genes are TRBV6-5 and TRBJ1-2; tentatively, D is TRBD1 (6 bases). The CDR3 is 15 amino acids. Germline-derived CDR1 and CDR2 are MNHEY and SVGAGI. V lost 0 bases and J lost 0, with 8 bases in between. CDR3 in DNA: TGTGCCAGCAGTTACTCTACAGGGCCTAACTATGGCTACACCTTC. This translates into CASSYSTGPNYGYTF.

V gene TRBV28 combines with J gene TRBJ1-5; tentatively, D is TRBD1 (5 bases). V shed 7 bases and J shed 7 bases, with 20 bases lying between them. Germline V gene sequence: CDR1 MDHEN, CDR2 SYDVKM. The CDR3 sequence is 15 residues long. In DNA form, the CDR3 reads TGTGCCAGCATACCCTCACTGGGGGGAAAGCAGCCCCAGCATTTT. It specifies CASIPSLGGKQPQHF.

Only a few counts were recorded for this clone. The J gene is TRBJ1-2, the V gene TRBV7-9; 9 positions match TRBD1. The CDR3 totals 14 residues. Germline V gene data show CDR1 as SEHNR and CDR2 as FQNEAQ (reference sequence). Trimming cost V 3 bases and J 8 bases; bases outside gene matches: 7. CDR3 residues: CASSLGQGQKGYTF. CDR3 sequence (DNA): TGTGCCAGCAGCTTGGGACAGGGACAAAAAGGCTACACCTTC.